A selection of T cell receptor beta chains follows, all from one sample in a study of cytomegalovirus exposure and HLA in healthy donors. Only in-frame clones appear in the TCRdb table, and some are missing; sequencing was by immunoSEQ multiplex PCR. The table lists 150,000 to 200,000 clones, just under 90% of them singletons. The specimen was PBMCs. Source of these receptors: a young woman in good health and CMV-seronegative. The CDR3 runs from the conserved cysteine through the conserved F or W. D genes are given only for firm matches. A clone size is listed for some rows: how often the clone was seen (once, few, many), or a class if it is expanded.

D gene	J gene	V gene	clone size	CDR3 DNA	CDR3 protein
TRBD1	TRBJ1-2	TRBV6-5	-	TGTGCCAGCAGGCGGGCGACAGGGGGGGAGGGGGGCTACACCTTC	CASRRATGGEGGYTF
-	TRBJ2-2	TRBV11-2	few	TGTGCCAGCAGATATACAGGGTCCGGGGAGCTGTTTTTT	CASRYTGSGELFF
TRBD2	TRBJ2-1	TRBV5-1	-	TGCGCCAGCAGCAATAGCGGGGCGTACAATGAGCAGTTCTTC	CASSNSGAYNEQFF
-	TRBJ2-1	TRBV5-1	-	TGCGCCAGCAGTCCCGCGGACAATGAGCAGTTCTTC	CASSPADNEQFF
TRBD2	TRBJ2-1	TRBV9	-	TGTGCCAGCAGCGGGACTAGCGGGGTTGTCGGCGAGCAGTTCTTC	CASSGTSGVVGEQFF
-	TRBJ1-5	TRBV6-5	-	TGTGCCAGCAGTTCCCAAATAGGGGGCAATCAGCCCCAGCATTTT	CASSSQIGGNQPQHF
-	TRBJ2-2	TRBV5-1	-	TGCGCCAGCAGCGATCAGGTGCCGAACACCGGGGAGCTGTTTTTT	CASSDQVPNTGELFF
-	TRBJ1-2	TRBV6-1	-	TGTGCCAGCAGTGCTGTAGACTATGGCTACACCTTC	CASSAVDYGYTF
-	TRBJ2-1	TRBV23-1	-	TGCGCCAGCAGTCATCGGGACACCTTGGGTGAGCAGTTCTTC	CASSHRDTLGEQFF
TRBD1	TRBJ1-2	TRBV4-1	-	TGCGCCACTATGGGGACAGCCCTGGATGGCTACACCTTC	CATMGTALDGYTF
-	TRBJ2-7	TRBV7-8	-	TGTGCCAGCAGCTTAGCGCGTTCCGGATCGAGGTACGAGCAGTACTTC	CASSLARSGSRYEQYF
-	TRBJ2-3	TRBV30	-	TGTGCCTGGAGTCACAGGGGGGGTCGCACAGATACGCAGTATTTT	CAWSHRGGRTDTQYF
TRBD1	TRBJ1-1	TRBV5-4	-	TGTGCCAGCAGCCCCGGGGGACAGGGGCGTGTGAACACTGAAGCTTTCTTT	CASSPGGQGRVNTEAFF
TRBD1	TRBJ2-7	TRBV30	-	TGTGCCTGGAGTGATAAGGACAGGTTATACGAGCAGTACTTC	CAWSDKDRLYEQYF
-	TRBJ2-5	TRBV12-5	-	TGTGCTAGTGGTTTGAACATCCAGGAGACCCAGTACTTC	CASGLNIQETQYF
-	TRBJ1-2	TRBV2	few	TGTGCCAGCAAGGGGTATTCCTACACCTTC	CASKGYSYTF
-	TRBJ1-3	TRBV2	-	TGTGCCAGCAGTGTCGGGGGGTCGGGTGGAAACACCATATATTTT	CASSVGGSGGNTIYF
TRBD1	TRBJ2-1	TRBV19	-	TGTGCCAGTAGTATTTCGACAGGGGTCTACAATGAGCAGTTCTTC	CASSISTGVYNEQFF
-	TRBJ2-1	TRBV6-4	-	TGTGCCAGCAGTGACTCGGGGGGATCGGGGAATGAGCAGTTCTTC	CASSDSGGSGNEQFF
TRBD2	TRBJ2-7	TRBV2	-	TGTGCCAGCGGGCGCGGACTAGCGGGGGAGGTCGAGCAGTACTTC	CASGRGLAGEVEQYF
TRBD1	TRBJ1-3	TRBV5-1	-	TGCGCCAGCAGCACCGACAGGGCTACGGACACCATATATTTT	CASSTDRATDTIYF
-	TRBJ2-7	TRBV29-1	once	TGCAGCGTTCTACTCCGGGGAGGCTCCTACGAGCAGTACTTC	CSVLLRGGSYEQYF
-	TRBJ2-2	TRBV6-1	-	TGTGCCAGCAGGGATACAGGGTATGACACCGGGGAGCTGTTTTTT	CASRDTGYDTGELFF